The clone carrying this T cell receptor (beta chain) was counted many times. The CDR3 is made up of 15 amino acids. V was trimmed by 1 base and J by 2 bases, leaving 11 bases between them. Germline values: CDR1 SGHAT, CDR2 FQNNGV. Each cDNA molecule in the library carried unique molecular identifiers. TCRdb ran MiXCR on the RACE reads and lists one entry per CDR3 protein. There are under 150,000 distinct CDR3 sequences in the sample; 9% to 13% occur only once, and around 1.5% lies in the top ten. The entry originates in a study of human T cells and chemical hapten exposure. The time point: patch test 1, 2 weeks after DPC sensitization. Treatment given: therapeutic diphenylcyclopropenone sensitization with weekly scalp DPC.

The rearrangement joins TRBV11-2 to TRBJ2-5; TRBD2 might be the D (6 bases). Specimen: whole blood, collected in connection with sensitization to the hapten diphenylcyclopropenone (DPC). The clonotype was recovered from a woman aged 45 to 65 with alopecia areata. Some clones in this sample may be carry-over from other donors' samples. The CDR3 sequence is CASSLVSGTQETQYF. In DNA form, the CDR3 reads TGTGCCAGCAGCTTAGTGTCAGGGACTCAAGAGACCCAGTACTTC.